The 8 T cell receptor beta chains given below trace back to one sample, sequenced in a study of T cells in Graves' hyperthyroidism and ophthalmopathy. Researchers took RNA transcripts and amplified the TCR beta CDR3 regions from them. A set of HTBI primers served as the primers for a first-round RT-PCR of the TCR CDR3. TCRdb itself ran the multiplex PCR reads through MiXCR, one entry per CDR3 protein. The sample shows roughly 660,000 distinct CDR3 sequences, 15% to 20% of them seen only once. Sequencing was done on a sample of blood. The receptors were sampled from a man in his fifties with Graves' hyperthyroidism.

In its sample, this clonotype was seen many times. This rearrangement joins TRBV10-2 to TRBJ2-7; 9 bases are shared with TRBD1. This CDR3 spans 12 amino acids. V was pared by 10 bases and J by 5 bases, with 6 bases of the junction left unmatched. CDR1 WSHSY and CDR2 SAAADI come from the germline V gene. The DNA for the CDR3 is TGCGCCACCACACAGGGGGCCAACGAGCAGTACTTC. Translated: CATTQGANEQYF.

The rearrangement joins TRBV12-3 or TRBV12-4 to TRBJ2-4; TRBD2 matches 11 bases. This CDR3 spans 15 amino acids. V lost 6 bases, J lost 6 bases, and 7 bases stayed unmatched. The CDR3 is CASSIAGGFGNIQYF. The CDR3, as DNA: TGTGCCAGCAGCATAGCGGGAGGGTTCGGAAACATTCAGTACTTC.

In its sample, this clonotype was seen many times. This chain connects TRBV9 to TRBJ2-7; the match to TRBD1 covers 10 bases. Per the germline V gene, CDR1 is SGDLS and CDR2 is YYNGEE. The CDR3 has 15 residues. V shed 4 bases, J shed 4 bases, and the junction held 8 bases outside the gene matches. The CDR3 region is CASSPSGTGEYEQYF. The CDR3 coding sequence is TGTGCCAGCAGCCCTTCCGGGACAGGGGAATACGAGCAGTACTTC.

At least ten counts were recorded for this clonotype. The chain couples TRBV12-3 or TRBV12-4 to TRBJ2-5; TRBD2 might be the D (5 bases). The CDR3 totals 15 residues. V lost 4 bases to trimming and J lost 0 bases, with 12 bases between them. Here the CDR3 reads CASSSQRLHQETQYF. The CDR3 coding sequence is TGTGCCAGCAGTTCGCAGCGGTTACACCAAGAGACCCAGTACTTC.

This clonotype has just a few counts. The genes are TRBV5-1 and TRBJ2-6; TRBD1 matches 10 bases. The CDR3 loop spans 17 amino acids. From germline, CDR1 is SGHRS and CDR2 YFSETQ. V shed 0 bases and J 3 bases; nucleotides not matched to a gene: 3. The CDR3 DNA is TGCGCCAGCAGCTTGGGGGACAGGGGTAGTGGGGCCAACGTCCTGACTTTC. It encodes CASSLGDRGSGANVLTF.

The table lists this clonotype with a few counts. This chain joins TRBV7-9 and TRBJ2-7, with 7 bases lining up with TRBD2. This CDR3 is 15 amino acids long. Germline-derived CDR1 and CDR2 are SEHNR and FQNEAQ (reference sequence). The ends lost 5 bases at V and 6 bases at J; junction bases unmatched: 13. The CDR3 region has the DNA TGTGCCAGCAGCCGAGGGAAGGGTCCGGGGGGCGAGCAGTACTTC. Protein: CASSRGKGPGGEQYF.

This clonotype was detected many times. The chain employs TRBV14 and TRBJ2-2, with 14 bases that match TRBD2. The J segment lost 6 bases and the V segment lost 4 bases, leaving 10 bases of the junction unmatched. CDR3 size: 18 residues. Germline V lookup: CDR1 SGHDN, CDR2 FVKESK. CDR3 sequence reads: CASSPGLAGGRIAGELFF. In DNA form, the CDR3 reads TGTGCCAGCAGCCCTGGACTAGCGGGAGGACGAATAGCCGGGGAGCTGTTTTTT.

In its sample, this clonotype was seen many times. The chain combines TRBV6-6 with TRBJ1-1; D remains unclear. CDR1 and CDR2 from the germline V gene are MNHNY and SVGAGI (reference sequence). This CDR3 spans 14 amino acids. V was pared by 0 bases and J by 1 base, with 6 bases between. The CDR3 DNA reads TGTGCCAGCAGTTACTCGGGAAAGAACACTGAAGCTTTCTTT. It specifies CASSYSGKNTEAFF.